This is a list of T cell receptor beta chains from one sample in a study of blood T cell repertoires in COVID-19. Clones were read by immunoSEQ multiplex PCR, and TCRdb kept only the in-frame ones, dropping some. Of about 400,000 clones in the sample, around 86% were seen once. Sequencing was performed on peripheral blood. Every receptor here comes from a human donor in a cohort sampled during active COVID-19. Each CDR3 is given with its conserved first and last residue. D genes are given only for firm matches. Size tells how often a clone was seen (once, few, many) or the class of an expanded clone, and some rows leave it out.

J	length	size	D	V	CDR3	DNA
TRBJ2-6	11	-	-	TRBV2	CASSRIDALTF	TGTGCCAGCAGTAGAATAGATGCCCTGACTTTC
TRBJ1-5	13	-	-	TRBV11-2	CASSALADQPQHF	TGTGCCAGCAGTGCCTTAGCGGATCAGCCCCAGCATTTT
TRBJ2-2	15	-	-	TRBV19	CASSIAARGTGELFF	TGTGCCAGTAGTATAGCGGCCAGGGGAACCGGGGAGCTGTTTTTT
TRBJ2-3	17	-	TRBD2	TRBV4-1	CASSRRELAVSTDTQYF	TGCGCCAGCAGCCGTAGGGAACTAGCGGTTAGCACAGATACGCAGTATTTT
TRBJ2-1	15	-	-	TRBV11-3	CASSANRGGYNEQFF	TGTGCCAGCAGCGCCAATCGGGGAGGCTACAATGAGCAGTTCTTC
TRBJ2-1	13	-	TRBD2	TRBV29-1	CSVDLAAEGEQFF	TGCAGCGTTGATCTAGCGGCGGAAGGTGAGCAGTTCTTC
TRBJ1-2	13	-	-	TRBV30	CAWSGQGNYGYTF	TGTGCCTGGAGTGGGCAGGGTAACTATGGCTACACCTTC
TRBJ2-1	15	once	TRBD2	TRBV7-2	CASSLTSADYNEQFF	TGTGCCAGCAGCCTAACTAGCGCCGACTACAATGAGCAGTTCTTC
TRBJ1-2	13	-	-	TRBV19	CASDQGRSYGYTF	TGTGCCAGCGACCAGGGTCGGAGCTATGGCTACACCTTC
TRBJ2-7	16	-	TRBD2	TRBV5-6	CASSTGLAGGFYEQYF	TGTGCCAGCAGCACGGGACTAGCGGGAGGCTTCTACGAGCAGTACTTC
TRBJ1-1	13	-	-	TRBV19	CASSPTTGSEAFF	TGTGCCAGTAGTCCGACGACAGGATCTGAAGCTTTCTTT
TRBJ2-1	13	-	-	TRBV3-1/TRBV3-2	CASSLPPGDEQFF	TGTGCCAGCAGCCTCCCGCCGGGGGATGAGCAGTTCTTC
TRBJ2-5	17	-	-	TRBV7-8	CASRTLPRGWPGETQYF	TGTGCCAGCAGGACGTTACCCCGGGGATGGCCGGGGGAGACCCAGTACTTC
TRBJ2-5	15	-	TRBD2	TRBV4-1	CASSQSSGGQETQYF	TGCGCCAGCAGCCAATCTAGCGGGGGCCAAGAGACCCAGTACTTC
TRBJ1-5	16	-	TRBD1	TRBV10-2	CASASGQPHSNQPQHF	TGCGCCAGCGCCTCGGGACAGCCCCATAGCAATCAGCCCCAGCATTTT
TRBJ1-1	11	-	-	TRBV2	CASDSNTEAFF	TGTGCCAGCGACAGCAACACTGAAGCTTTCTTT
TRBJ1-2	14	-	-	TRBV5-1	CASSLVAGEYGYTF	TGCGCCAGCAGCTTGGTGGCAGGGGAATATGGCTACACCTTC
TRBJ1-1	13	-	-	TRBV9	CASSVRGGTEAFF	TGTGCCAGCAGCGTTCGGGGTGGGACTGAAGCTTTCTTT
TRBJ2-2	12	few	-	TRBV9	CASSVAPGELFF	TGTGCCAGCAGCGTAGCTCCCGGGGAGCTGTTTTTT
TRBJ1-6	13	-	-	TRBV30	CAWSVGGRSPLHF	TGTGCCTGGAGTGTGGGGGGGCGATCACCCCTCCACTTT
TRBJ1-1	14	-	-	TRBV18	CASSPAGRNTEAFF	TGTGCCAGCTCACCCGCGGGGAGGAACACTGAAGCTTTCTTT
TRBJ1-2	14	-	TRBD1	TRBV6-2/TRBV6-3	CASSYGQAGDGYTF	TGTGCCAGCAGTTACGGACAGGCGGGTGATGGCTACACCTTC
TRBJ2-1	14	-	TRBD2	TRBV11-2	CASSGSGRVNEQFF	TGTGCCAGCAGCGGTAGCGGGAGGGTTAATGAGCAGTTCTTC
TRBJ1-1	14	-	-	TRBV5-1	CASSLEEGWGEAFF	TGCGCCAGCAGCTTGGAAGAGGGTTGGGGTGAAGCTTTCTTT
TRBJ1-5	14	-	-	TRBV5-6	CASSLARGNQPQHF	TGTGCCAGCAGCTTGGCCAGGGGCAATCAGCCCCAGCATTTT
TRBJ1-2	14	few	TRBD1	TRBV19	CASSSQTGVYGYTF	TGTGCCAGTAGTTCCCAGACAGGGGTCTATGGCTACACCTTC
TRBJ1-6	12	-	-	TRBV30	CASTGDASPLHF	TGTGCCTCCACGGGGGACGCTTCACCCCTCCACTTT
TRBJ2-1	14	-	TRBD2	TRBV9	CASSVGGSRNEQFF	TGTGCCAGCAGCGTCGGCGGGAGCCGAAATGAGCAGTTCTTC
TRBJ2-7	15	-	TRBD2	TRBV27	CASSSLKREGREQYF	TGTGCCAGCAGTTCCCTCAAGCGGGAGGGTAGGGAGCAGTACTTC
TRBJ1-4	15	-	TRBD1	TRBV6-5	CASSYGQGAGEKLFF	TGTGCCAGCAGCTACGGACAGGGGGCTGGGGAAAAACTGTTTTTT
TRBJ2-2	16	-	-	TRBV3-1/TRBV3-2	CASSQGWTDGTGELFF	TGTGCCAGCAGCCAAGGTTGGACAGACGGGACCGGGGAGCTGTTTTTT
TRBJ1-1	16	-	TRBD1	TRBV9	CASSEGDRLMNTEAFF	TGTGCCAGCAGCGAGGGGGACAGATTAATGAACACTGAAGCTTTCTTT
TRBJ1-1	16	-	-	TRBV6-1	CASSEFFAGMNTEAFF	TGTGCCAGCAGTGAATTTTTTGCAGGTATGAACACTGAAGCTTTCTTT
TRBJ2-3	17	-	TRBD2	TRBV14	CASSFGLAGMTTDTQYF	TGTGCCAGCAGCTTCGGACTAGCGGGGATGACCACAGATACGCAGTATTTT
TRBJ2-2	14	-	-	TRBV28	CASSFSGRRGELFF	TGTGCCAGCAGTTTCAGTGGGAGGCGGGGGGAGCTGTTTTTT